A single sample gave rise to the 27 T cell receptor beta chains below, sequenced in a study of cytomegalovirus exposure and HLA in healthy donors. Vbeta (60) and Jbeta (13) primers were used in the PCR. Using immunoSEQ multiplex PCR, the repertoire was profiled, and TCRdb retains in-frame clones only, with some absent. Of roughly 150,000 clones listed, around 80% are singletons. The specimen was PBMCs. These receptors all come from a male donor in good health and CMV-seronegative.

The chain recombines TRBV7-6 with TRBJ2-7; TRBD2 agrees at 10 bases. CDR3 size: 16 residues. With 4 bases clipped from V and 0 bases from J, the junction kept 6 bases outside the gene matches. Germline CDR1 SGHVS, CDR2 FNYEAQ. CDR3 sequence reads: CASSSAGGAFSYEQYF. The CDR3 coding sequence is TGTGCCAGCAGCTCAGCGGGGGGGGCTTTCTCCTACGAGCAGTACTTC.

The V gene is TRBV5-1, the J gene TRBJ1-2; the D is unclear. The CDR3 spans 16 residues. CDR1 and CDR2 (germline): SGHRS, YFSETQ. V lost 7 bases and J 1 base, leaving 20 bases between the germline ends. The CDR3 DNA follows: TGCGCCAGCGGGGAAGGAGGCGATACGAGTAACTATGGCTACACCTTC. This translates into CASGEGGDTSNYGYTF.

This clone showed up just once. The rearrangement uses TRBV7-9 and TRBJ2-3, with a tentative D call TRBD1 (5 bases). Germline V lookup: CDR1 SEHNR, CDR2 FQNEAQ (reference sequence). This CDR3 comprises 14 residues. V lost 5 bases, J lost 7 bases, and 16 bases lay in between. CDR3 DNA: TGTGCCAGCAGCCCCCGCAGGGCGCGAAATACGCAGTATTTT. Protein: CASSPRRARNTQYF.

This chain connects TRBV6-1 to TRBJ1-1; D is ambiguous. The CDR3 has 14 amino acids. Germline loops: CDR1 MNHNS, CDR2 SASEGT. With 6 bases removed from V and 1 base from J, the gap between germline ends came to 12 bases. The CDR3, as DNA: TGTGCCAGCAGCAGAGGGAGTGGGAACACTGAAGCTTTCTTT. Amino acid sequence: CASSRGSGNTEAFF.

The V and J genes are TRBV2 and TRBJ1-4, with TRBD1 identical over 8 bases. Germline CDR1 is SNHLY and CDR2 is FYNNEI. The CDR3 spans 15 residues. Losses at the gene ends were 10 bases for V and 6 bases for J; bases not matched to a gene: 13. As DNA, the CDR3 is TGTGCCACCACACTCTTAGCAGGGGGCGATGAAAAACTGTTTTTT. Translation: CATTLLAGGDEKLFF.

V usage is TRBV6-5 and J usage is TRBJ2-7; TRBD1 is a possible D gene (5 bases). V was clipped by 3 bases and J by 10 bases, with 10 bases between them. Germline CDR1 MNHEY, CDR2 SVGAGI. There are 11 residues in the CDR3. CDR3 sequence reads: CASSYTGTQYF. The CDR3 region has the DNA TGTGCCAGCAGTTATACAGGAACTCAGTACTTC.

Comment on this clone: Relative to the germline gene, one junction end is altered; a read error may explain this. This sequence joins TRBV30 and TRBJ2-6; D perhaps matches TRBD1 (5 bases). From germline, CDR1 is GTSNPN and CDR2 SVGIG (reference sequence). The CDR3 is 13 amino acids. The CDR3 spells CAWTNSGANGLTF. The CDR3 DNA sequence: TGTGCCTGGACTAACTCTGGGGCCAACGGCCTGACTTTC.

The chain has TRBV7-9 and TRBJ1-4; tentatively, D is TRBD1 (5 bases). The CDR3 spans 13 residues. V was shortened by 5 bases and J by 8 bases, with 12 bases between the two germline ends. Germline assignment: CDR1 SEHNR and CDR2 FQNEAQ (reference sequence). The CDR3: CASSPGGSEKLFF. The CDR3 DNA sequence: TGTGCCAGCAGCCCGGGGGGTTCCGAAAAACTGTTTTTT.

The chain combines TRBV19 with TRBJ2-3; TRBD1 agrees at 10 bases. Germline values: CDR1 LNHDA, CDR2 SQIVND (reference sequence). V shed 4 bases, J shed 6 bases, and the junction held 10 bases outside the gene matches. The CDR3 runs to 16 residues. The CDR3 DNA is TGTGCCAGTAGTAACCCCCGGGACAGGGGATCCGATACGCAGTATTTT. Its protein is CASSNPRDRGSDTQYF. Looking up the rest from reference TRBV19 and TRBJ2-3 gives the full variable domain: DGGITQSPKYLFRKEGQNVTLSCEQNLNHDAMYWYRQDPGQGLRLIYYSQIVNDFQKGDIAEGYSVSREKKESFPLTVTSAQKNPTAFYLCASSNPRDRGSDTQYFGPGTRLTVL.

This clone was seen only a few times. This chain connects TRBV2 to TRBJ1-6; D remains ambiguous. This CDR3 has 14 residues. Per germline, CDR1 SNHLY and CDR2 FYNNEI. V shed 5 bases and J shed 3 bases, with 8 bases lying between them. The CDR3 DNA sequence: TGTGCCAGCAGTATGAAACTCTATAATTCACCCCTCCACTTT. The encoded protein is CASSMKLYNSPLHF.

The chain employs TRBV4-3 and TRBJ2-2, with D possibly matching TRBD1 (6 bases). Per germline, CDR1 LGHNA and CDR2 YSLEER. Trimming removed 1 base at V and 3 bases at J, with 12 bases between. The CDR3 is 16 residues long. The CDR3 loop reads CASSQGQGMHTGELFF. In DNA, the CDR3 is TGCGCCAGCAGCCAAGGGCAGGGGATGCACACCGGGGAGCTGTTTTTT.

This clone was counted a few times. This chain links TRBV7-2 with TRBJ2-5; D is perhaps TRBD1 (6 bases). Trimming cost V 5 bases and J 4 bases, with 11 bases left between them. CDR1 and CDR2 (germline): SGHTA, FQGNSA. The length of the CDR3 is 13 residues. In DNA, the CDR3 is TGTGCCAGCAGCAAGGGACACGGAGAGACCCAGTACTTC. It specifies CASSKGHGETQYF.

The chain employs TRBV5-1 and TRBJ2-2; D gene unclear. This CDR3 is built from 12 residues. V was shortened by 4 bases and J by 3 bases, with 4 bases between the two germline ends. The V gene's germline CDR1 is SGHRS and CDR2 YFSETQ. CDR3: CASSLYTGELFF. DNA for the CDR3: TGCGCCAGCAGCCTTTACACCGGGGAGCTGTTTTTT. The entire variable domain, with the rest obtained from reference TRBV5-1 and TRBJ2-2, is as follows: KAGVTQTPRYLIKTRGQQVTLSCSPISGHRSVSWYQQTPGQGLQFLFEYFSETQRNKGNFPGRFSGRQFSNSRSEMNVSTLELGDSALYLCASSLYTGELFFGEGSRLTVL.

The chain employs TRBV19 and TRBJ1-5; D gene uncertain. Trimming cost V 5 bases and J 2 bases, with 16 bases left between them. Looked up from germline, CDR1 is LNHDA and CDR2 is SQIVND (reference sequence). CDR3 length: 16 residues. CDR3 sequence: CASSPGRAGGNQPQHF. CDR3 bases: TGTGCCAGTAGTCCGGGCCGGGCGGGTGGCAATCAGCCCCAGCATTTT.

The chain joins TRBV18 to TRBJ1-1; D not resolved. The V and J ends lost 5 bases and 1 base respectively, with 8 bases between them. Germline V gene sequence: CDR1 KGHSH, CDR2 LQKENI. This CDR3 spans 13 amino acids. CDR3 DNA: TGTGCCAGCTCATACAACACGAACACTGAAGCTTTCTTT. The encoded protein is CASSYNTNTEAFF.

The V gene is TRBV27, the J gene TRBJ2-1, with D possibly being TRBD1 (5 bases). Germline V gene sequence: CDR1 MNHEY, CDR2 SMNVEV (reference sequence). The V gene lost 2 bases and the J gene lost 8 bases, with 7 bases spanning the gap. This CDR3 has 12 amino acids. This chain's CDR3 is CASSLQGHEQFF. The DNA of the CDR3 is TGTGCCAGCAGTTTACAGGGTCATGAGCAGTTCTTC.

A single count supports this clone. This sequence joins TRBV29-1 and TRBJ1-4; 7 bases match TRBD1. The CDR3 runs to 13 residues. V was clipped by 6 bases and J by 5 bases; unmatched bases: 6. CDR1 and CDR2 (germline): SQVTM, ANQGSEA. DNA of the CDR3: TGCAGCGTGAGACAGGGATGGAATGAAAAACTGTTTTTT. Translation gives CSVRQGWNEKLFF.

This clone was seen more than once but under ten times. The chain carries TRBV6-6 and TRBJ2-3; tentatively, D is TRBD1 (5 bases). Trimming removed 2 bases at V and 2 bases at J, with 11 bases between. Germline V gene data show CDR1 as MNHNY and CDR2 as SVGAGI (reference sequence). CDR3 size: 15 residues. CDR3 region: CASSYPRQNTDTQYF. CDR3 DNA: TGTGCCAGCAGTTACCCCCGACAGAACACAGATACGCAGTATTTT.

The V and J genes are TRBV6-5 and TRBJ1-2, with 12 positions matching TRBD1. Losses at the gene ends were 3 bases for V and 5 bases for J; bases not matched to a gene: 4. From germline, CDR1 is MNHEY and CDR2 SVGAGI. The CDR3 is 15 residues long. The chain's CDR3 is CASSYGTGGEYGYTF. CDR3 nucleotide sequence: TGTGCCAGCAGTTATGGGACAGGGGGCGAGTATGGCTACACCTTC.

CDR3 sequence reads: CASSPSPYEQYF. In nucleotides, the CDR3 is TGTGCCAGCTCACCGTCCCCTTACGAGCAGTACTTC. The V and J genes are TRBV18 and TRBJ2-7; D unresolved. The CDR3 contains 12 residues. Looked up from germline, CDR1 is KGHSH and CDR2 is LQKENI. The ends were cut back, 3 bases at V and 4 bases at J, with 7 bases in the middle.

This chain connects TRBV7-2 to TRBJ2-3, with 8 bases aligning to TRBD2. Per germline, CDR1 SGHTA and CDR2 FQGNSA. V was pared by 2 bases and J by 0 bases, with 4 bases of the junction left unmatched. The CDR3 loop spans 16 amino acids. The CDR3 protein is CASSLTGGVSTDTQYF. The CDR3 DNA sequence: TGTGCCAGCAGCTTAACCGGGGGGGTGAGCACAGATACGCAGTATTTT.

V and J are TRBV10-3 and TRBJ1-2; 10 bases are shared with TRBD1. With V trimmed by 10 bases and J by 7 bases, 9 bases remained unmatched. CDR1 ENHRY and CDR2 SYGVKD come from the germline V gene. CDR3 size: 13 residues. For the CDR3, the DNA is TGTGCCACCCTGGGACAGGGGTTTCTTGGCTACACCTTC. This translates into CATLGQGFLGYTF.

The chain links TRBV7-9 to TRBJ2-2; D is possibly TRBD2 (6 bases). V lost 4 bases and J 5 bases, leaving 14 bases between the germline ends. In germline, CDR1 is SEHNR, CDR2 FQNEAQ (reference sequence). The CDR3 is 15 residues long. CDR3 sequence: CASSSQALATGELFF. The CDR3 bases are TGTGCCAGCAGCTCGCAAGCGCTAGCGACCGGGGAGCTGTTTTTT.

The chain couples TRBV5-4 to TRBJ2-3; D may be TRBD1 (6 bases). CDR1 and CDR2 (germline): SGHNT, YYREEE (reference sequence). Trimming shortened V by 0 bases and J by 9 bases, and 14 bases separated the two germline ends. This CDR3 has 14 amino acids. DNA for the CDR3: TGTGCCAGCAGCTTGGCTTCGGGACACCAGACGCAGTATTTT. Residues: CASSLASGHQTQYF.

J is TRBJ2-3 and V is TRBV19; the D gene is possibly TRBD2 (5 bases). The CDR3 is made up of 15 amino acids. CDR1 is LNHDA, CDR2 SQIVND, per germline (reference sequence). Trimming removed 4 bases at V and 3 bases at J, with 14 bases between. The CDR3 here is CASSKPSSGTDTQYF. As DNA, the CDR3 is TGTGCCAGTAGTAAGCCCTCCTCGGGGACAGATACGCAGTATTTT.

The gene calls are TRBV6-5 and TRBJ2-7; D may be TRBD1 (8 bases). Trimming took off 6 bases at V and 3 bases at J, with 15 bases between the two ends. CDR1 and CDR2 from the germline V gene are MNHEY and SVGAGI. This CDR3 is built from 14 residues. CDR3 sequence (DNA): TGTGCCAGCAGGTCACAGGGGGGGGGCTACGAGCAGTACTTC. This sequence encodes CASRSQGGGYEQYF.

V gene TRBV15 combines with J gene TRBJ2-7; TRBD2 is a possible D gene (6 bases). In germline, CDR1 is LNHNV, CDR2 YYDKDF (reference sequence). This CDR3 comprises 14 residues. Trimming pared 0 bases from V and 4 bases from J, leaving 10 bases between. CDR3: CATSRERGGYEQYF. The CDR3 DNA follows: TGTGCCACCAGCAGAGAGAGAGGAGGGTACGAGCAGTACTTC.